One and the same sample provided the 18 T cell receptor beta chains below, sequenced in a study of Graves' ophthalmopathy and Graves' hyperthyroidism. RNA transcripts were the template, and TCR beta CDR3 regions were amplified from them. The library came from an HTBI-primed first-round RT-PCR and a second-round multiplex PCR. From the multiplex PCR reads, TCRdb called clonotypes with MiXCR, one entry per CDR3 protein. The repertoire has 200,000 to 250,000 distinct CDR3 sequences, approximately 42% of them found once; the top ten carry 40% to 55%. The sequenced sample was peripheral blood. These receptors were collected from an adult man with Graves' ophthalmopathy.

The chain recombines TRBV7-3 with TRBJ1-1; tentatively, D is TRBD1 (5 bases). CDR1 and CDR2 (germline): SGHTA, FQGTGA. CDR3 length: 15 amino acids. V was shortened by 5 bases and J by 0 bases, with 13 bases between the two germline ends. CDR3 in amino acids: CASSTWRTLNTEAFF. In DNA form, the CDR3 reads TGTGCCAGCAGCACATGGAGGACACTGAACACTGAAGCTTTCTTT.

This chain links TRBV9 with TRBJ2-2; D possibly matches TRBD1 or TRBD2 (5 bases each). Germline V gives CDR1 SGDLS, CDR2 YYNGEE. The V and J ends lost 4 bases and 0 bases respectively, with 19 bases between them. CDR3 size: 18 residues. The CDR3 nucleotides read TGTGCCAGCAGCTCCTCGGGGCGGGTTTATACGAACACCGGGGAGCTGTTTTTT. Protein product: CASSSSGRVYTNTGELFF. The full variable domain, its missing parts supplied by reference TRBV9 and TRBJ2-2, is DSGVTQTPKHLITATGQRVTLRCSPRSGDLSVYWYQQSLDQGLQFLIQYYNGEERAKGNILERFSAQQFPDLHSELNLSSLELGDSALYFCASSSSGRVYTNTGELFFGEGSRLTVL.

The chain is built from TRBV10-3 and TRBJ1-3; TRBD1 aligns across 11 bases. Germline loops: CDR1 ENHRY, CDR2 SYGVKD. V shed 8 bases, J shed 4 bases, and the junction held 1 base outside the gene matches. This CDR3 is built from 13 residues. The CDR3 bases are TGTGCCATCGGACAGGGGGCGGGAAACACCATATATTTT. Its translation: CAIGQGAGNTIYF.

The chain has TRBV2 and TRBJ2-7; perhaps TRBD1 as D (6 bases). The CDR3 runs 17 residues. The V end was cut by 3 bases, the J end by 1 base, with 19 bases between. Germline lookup yields CDR1 SNHLY and CDR2 FYNNEI. This chain's CDR3 is CASSESIGNRASYEQYF. In DNA, the CDR3 is TGTGCCAGCAGTGAGTCAATCGGAAACAGGGCATCCTACGAGCAGTACTTC.

In its sample, this clonotype was seen once. V usage is TRBV6-5 and J usage is TRBJ1-2; D gene ambiguous. The germline V gene has CDR1 MNHEY and CDR2 SVGAGI. V was clipped by 4 bases and J by 1 base, with 10 bases between them. The CDR3 runs 14 residues. CDR3 nucleotide sequence: TGTGCCAGCAGTTCCGAGACCATTAACTATGGCTACACCTTC. It is translated as CASSSETINYGYTF.

This clonotype occurred many times. The genes are TRBV15 and TRBJ1-1; unclear D gene. V lost 0 bases to trimming and J lost 0 bases, with 11 bases between them. Germline CDR1 is LNHNV and CDR2 is YYDKDF (reference sequence). The CDR3 totals 16 residues. In DNA form, the CDR3 reads TGTGCCACCAGCAGAGAATTCGGCCTCATGAACACTGAAGCTTTCTTT. This codes for CATSREFGLMNTEAFF.

The rearrangement uses TRBV7-9 and TRBJ1-3; D is uncertain. Trimming took 10 bases from V and 0 from J, leaving 10 bases between them. The germline V gene has CDR1 SEHNR and CDR2 FQNEAQ (reference sequence). The CDR3 length is 13 residues. As DNA, the CDR3 is TGTGCCACTTCTTTCGGCTCTGGAAACACCATATATTTT. This translates into CATSFGSGNTIYF.

The J gene is TRBJ1-5, the V gene TRBV20-1; perhaps TRBD1 as D (6 bases). The germline V gene has CDR1 DFQATT and CDR2 SNEGSKA (reference sequence). Trimming removed 3 bases at V and 11 bases at J, with 26 bases between. This CDR3 is 16 amino acids long. The CDR3 sequence is CSASGLAGALGETQHF. The CDR3 DNA follows: TGCAGTGCTAGCGGACTAGCGGGGGCCCTAGGGGAGACCCAGCATTTT.

V usage is TRBV7-9 and J usage is TRBJ1-1; no clear D. V gave up 5 bases and J gave up 0 bases, with 13 bases separating them. The CDR3 length is 15 residues. The germline V gene encodes CDR1 SEHNR and CDR2 FQNEAQ (reference sequence). This chain's CDR3 is CASSILHRLNTEAFF. CDR3 sequence (DNA): TGTGCCAGCAGCATATTACACCGACTGAACACTGAAGCTTTCTTT.

This chain joins TRBV4-1 and TRBJ1-5, with D hard to call. CDR1 and CDR2 from the germline V gene are MGHRA and YSYEKL. This CDR3 comprises 15 residues. Trimming left V 1 base short and J 6 bases short, with 13 bases between. CDR3 DNA: TGCGCCAGCAGCCAAGCCCCAGAGACGCGTCAGCCCCAGCATTTT. Translation gives CASSQAPETRQPQHF.

The chain is built from TRBV6-5 and TRBJ1-3; D ambiguous. This CDR3 is 14 amino acids long. The germline V gene encodes CDR1 MNHEY and CDR2 SVGAGI. V lost 0 bases and J 10 bases, leaving 13 bases between the germline ends. CDR3: CASSYSRWDKTIYF. CDR3 nucleotide sequence: TGTGCCAGCAGTTACTCGAGGTGGGATAAGACCATATATTTT.

This chain joins TRBV12-3 or TRBV12-4 and TRBJ1-2; 7 bases map to TRBD1. This CDR3 region has 13 residues. V trimming: 3 bases; J trimming: 3 bases; junction bases outside the gene matches: 1. Here the CDR3 DNA reads TGTGCCAGCAGTTTCGGGACAGACTATGGCTACACCTTC. Residues: CASSFGTDYGYTF.

This clonotype was counted ten times or more. The V call is TRBV10-3, the J call TRBJ2-5, with 8 nucleotides matching TRBD2. The CDR3 has 15 residues. Germline V gene sequence: CDR1 ENHRY, CDR2 SYGVKD. The trim removed 7 bases at V and 2 bases at J, leaving 9 bases unmatched. The chain's CDR3 is CAINPGLGFQETQYF. The CDR3 region has the DNA TGTGCCATCAACCCGGGACTAGGCTTTCAAGAGACCCAGTACTTC.

The V gene is TRBV24-1, the J gene TRBJ1-5; perhaps TRBD1 as D (6 bases). Trimming stripped 5 bases from V and 4 bases from J, with 14 bases between. This CDR3 has 15 amino acids. Germline CDR1 reads KGHDR; CDR2 reads SFDVKD. The CDR3 protein is CATSVGRQGNQPQHF. CDR3 sequence (DNA): TGTGCCACCAGTGTGGGGCGGCAGGGGAATCAGCCCCAGCATTTT.

The rearrangement uses TRBV12-3 or TRBV12-4 and TRBJ1-6; the match to TRBD1 covers 8 bases. The CDR3 consists of 15 residues. J lost 10 bases, V lost 2 bases, and 7 bases had no gene match. The CDR3, as DNA: TGTGCCAGCAGTTTATTTGGACAGGGAGAATCACCCCTCCACTTT. Translated: CASSLFGQGESPLHF.

The chain combines TRBV19 with TRBJ1-1; D gene uncertain. The length of the CDR3 is 15 residues. Germline values: CDR1 LNHDA, CDR2 SQIVND (reference sequence). V was pared by 0 bases and J by 3 bases, with 11 bases between. As DNA, the CDR3 is TGTGCCAGTAGTATAGACCCCGGGGAATACACTGAAGCTTTCTTT. It codes for CASSIDPGEYTEAFF.

This clonotype was counted ten times or more. The chain uses TRBV20-1 and TRBJ1-5; D is unclear. Trimming took off 0 bases at V and 5 bases at J, with 14 bases between the two ends. Germline V gene data show CDR1 as DFQATT and CDR2 as SNEGSKA (reference sequence). The CDR3 length is 15 residues. This CDR3 is CSARDPSGMDQPQHF. CDR3 sequence (DNA): TGCAGTGCTAGAGATCCCTCGGGGATGGATCAGCCCCAGCATTTT.

V usage is TRBV18 and J usage is TRBJ2-5, with D uncertain. The CDR3 totals 13 residues. Per germline, CDR1 KGHSH and CDR2 LQKENI. The V end was cut by 5 bases, the J end by 3 bases, with 10 bases between. CDR3 protein: CASSTHDKETQYF. In DNA form, the CDR3 reads TGTGCCAGCTCAACACACGATAAAGAGACCCAGTACTTC.